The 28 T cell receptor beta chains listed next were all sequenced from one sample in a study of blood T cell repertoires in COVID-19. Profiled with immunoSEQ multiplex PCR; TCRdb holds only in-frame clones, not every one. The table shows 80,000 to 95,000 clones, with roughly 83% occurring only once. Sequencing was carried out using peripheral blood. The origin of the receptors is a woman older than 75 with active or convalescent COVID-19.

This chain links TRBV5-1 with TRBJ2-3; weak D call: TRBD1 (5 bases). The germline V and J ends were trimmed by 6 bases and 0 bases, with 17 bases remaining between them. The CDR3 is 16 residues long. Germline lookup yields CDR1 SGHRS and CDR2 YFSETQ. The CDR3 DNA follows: TGCGCCAGCACTGGGGCAGCCCATTTAAGCACAGATACGCAGTATTTT. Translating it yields CASTGAAHLSTDTQYF.

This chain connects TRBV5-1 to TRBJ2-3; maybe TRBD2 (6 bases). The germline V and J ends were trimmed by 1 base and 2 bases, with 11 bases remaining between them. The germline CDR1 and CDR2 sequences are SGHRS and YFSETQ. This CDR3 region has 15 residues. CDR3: CASSLSPDYTDTQYF. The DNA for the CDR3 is TGCGCCAGCAGCTTGTCCCCGGACTACACAGATACGCAGTATTTT. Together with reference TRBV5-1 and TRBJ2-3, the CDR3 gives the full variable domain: KAGVTQTPRYLIKTRGQQVTLSCSPISGHRSVSWYQQTPGQGLQFLFEYFSETQRNKGNFPGRFSGRQFSNSRSEMNVSTLELGDSALYLCASSLSPDYTDTQYFGPGTRLTVL.

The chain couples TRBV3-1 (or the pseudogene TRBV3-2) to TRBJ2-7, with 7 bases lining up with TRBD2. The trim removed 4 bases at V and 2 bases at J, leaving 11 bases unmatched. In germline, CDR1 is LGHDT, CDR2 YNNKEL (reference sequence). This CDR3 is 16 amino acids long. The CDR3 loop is CASSRGGAGEPYEQYF. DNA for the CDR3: TGTGCCAGCAGCCGGGGAGGGGCGGGGGAGCCCTACGAGCAGTACTTC.

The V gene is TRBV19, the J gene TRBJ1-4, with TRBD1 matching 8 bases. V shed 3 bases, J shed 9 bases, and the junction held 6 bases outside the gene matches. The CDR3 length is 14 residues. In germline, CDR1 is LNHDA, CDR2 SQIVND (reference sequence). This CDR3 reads CASSIRGQGQKLFF. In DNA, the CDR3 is TGTGCCAGTAGTATCCGTGGACAGGGACAAAAACTGTTTTTT.

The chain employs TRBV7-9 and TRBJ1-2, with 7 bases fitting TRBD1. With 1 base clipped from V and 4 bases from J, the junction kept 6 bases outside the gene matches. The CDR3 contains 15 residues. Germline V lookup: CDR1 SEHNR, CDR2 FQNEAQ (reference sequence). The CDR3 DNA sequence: TGTGCCAGCAGCTTAGTCCAGGGGGTGAGCTATGGCTACACCTTC. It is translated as CASSLVQGVSYGYTF.

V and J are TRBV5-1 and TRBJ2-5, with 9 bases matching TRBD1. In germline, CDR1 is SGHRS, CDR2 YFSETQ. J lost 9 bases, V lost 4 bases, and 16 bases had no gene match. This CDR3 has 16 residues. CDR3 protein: CASSPSAGTGNSAQYF. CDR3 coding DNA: TGCGCCAGCAGCCCTAGCGCCGGGACAGGGAATTCAGCCCAGTACTTC.

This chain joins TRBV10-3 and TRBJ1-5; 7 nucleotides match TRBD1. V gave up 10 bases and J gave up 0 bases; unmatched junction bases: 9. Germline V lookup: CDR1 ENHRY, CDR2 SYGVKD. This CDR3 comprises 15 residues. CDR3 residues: CATDTTGVSNQPQHF. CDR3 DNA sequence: TGTGCCACTGACACCACAGGGGTTAGCAATCAGCCCCAGCATTTT.

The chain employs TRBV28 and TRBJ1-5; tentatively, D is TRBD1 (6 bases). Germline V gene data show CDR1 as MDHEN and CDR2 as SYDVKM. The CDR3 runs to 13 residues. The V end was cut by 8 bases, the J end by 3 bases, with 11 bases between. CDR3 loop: CASSDSLNQPQHF. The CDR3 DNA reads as TGTGCCAGCTCGGACAGCCTCAATCAGCCCCAGCATTTT.

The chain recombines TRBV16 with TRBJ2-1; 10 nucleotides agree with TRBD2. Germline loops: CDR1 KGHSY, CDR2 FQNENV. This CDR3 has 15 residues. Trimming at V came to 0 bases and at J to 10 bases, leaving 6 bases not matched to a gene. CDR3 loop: CASSQSSLAGAEQFF. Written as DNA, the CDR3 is TGTGCCAGCAGCCAATCTTCCCTAGCGGGGGCCGAGCAGTTCTTC. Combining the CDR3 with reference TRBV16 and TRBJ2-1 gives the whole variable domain GEEVAQTPKHLVRGEGQKAKLYCAPIKGHSYVFWYQQVLKNEFKFLISFQNENVFDETGMPKERFSAKCLPNSPCSLEIQATKLEDSAVYFCASSQSSLAGAEQFFGPGTRLTVL.

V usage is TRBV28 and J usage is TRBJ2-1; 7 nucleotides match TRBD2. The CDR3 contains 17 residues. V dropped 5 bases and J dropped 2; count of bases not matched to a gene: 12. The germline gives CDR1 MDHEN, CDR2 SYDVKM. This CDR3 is CASSTPWGGRTYNEQFF. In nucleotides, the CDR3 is TGTGCCAGCAGTACCCCCTGGGGAGGGAGGACCTACAATGAGCAGTTCTTC.

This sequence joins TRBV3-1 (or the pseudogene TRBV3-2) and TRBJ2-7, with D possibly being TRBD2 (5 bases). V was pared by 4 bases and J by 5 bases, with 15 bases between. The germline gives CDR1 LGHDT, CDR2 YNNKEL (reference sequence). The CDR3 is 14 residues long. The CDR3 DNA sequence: TGTGCCAGCAGCCCCGGGGTGGTCTACGACGAGCAGTACTTC. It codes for CASSPGVVYDEQYF.

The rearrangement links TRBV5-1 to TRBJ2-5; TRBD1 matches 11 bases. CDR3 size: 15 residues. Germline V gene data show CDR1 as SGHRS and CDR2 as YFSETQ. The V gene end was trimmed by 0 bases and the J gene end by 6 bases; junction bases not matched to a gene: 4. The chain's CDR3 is CASSLGTGGGKTQYF. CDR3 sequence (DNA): TGCGCCAGCAGCTTGGGGACAGGGGGCGGGAAGACCCAGTACTTC.

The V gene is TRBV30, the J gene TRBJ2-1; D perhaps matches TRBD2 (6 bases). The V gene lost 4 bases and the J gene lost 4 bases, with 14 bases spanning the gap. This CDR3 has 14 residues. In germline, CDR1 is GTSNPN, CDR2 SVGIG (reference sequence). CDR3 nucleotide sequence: TGTGCCTGGATTAGGAGCGGGCTTTACAATGAGCAGTTCTTC. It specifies CAWIRSGLYNEQFF. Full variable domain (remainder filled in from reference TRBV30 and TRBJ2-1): SQTIHQWPATLVQPVGSPLSLECTVEGTSNPNLYWYRQAAGRGLQLLFYSVGIGQISSEVPQNLSASRPQDRQFILSSKKLLLSDSGFYLCAWIRSGLYNEQFFGPGTRLTVL.

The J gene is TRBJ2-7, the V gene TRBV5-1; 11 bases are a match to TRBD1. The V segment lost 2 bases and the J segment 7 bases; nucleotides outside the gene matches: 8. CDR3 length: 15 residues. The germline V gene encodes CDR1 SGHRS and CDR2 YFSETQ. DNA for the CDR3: TGCGCCAGCAGCTTAGGGACAGGGGGTGTGTGGGAGCAGTACTTC. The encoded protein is CASSLGTGGVWEQYF.

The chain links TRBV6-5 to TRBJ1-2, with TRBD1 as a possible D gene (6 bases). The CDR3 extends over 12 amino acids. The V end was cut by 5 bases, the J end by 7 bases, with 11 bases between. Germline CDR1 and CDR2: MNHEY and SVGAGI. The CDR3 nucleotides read TGTGCCAGCAGTCCTAACAGGGTTGGCTACACCTTC. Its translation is CASSPNRVGYTF.

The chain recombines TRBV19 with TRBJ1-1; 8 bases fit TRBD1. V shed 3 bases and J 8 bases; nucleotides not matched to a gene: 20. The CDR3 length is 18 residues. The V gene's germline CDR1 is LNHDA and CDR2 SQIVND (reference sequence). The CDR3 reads CASSISPGQVRELEEAFF. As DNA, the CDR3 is TGTGCCAGTAGTATCTCGCCGGGACAGGTTCGCGAGTTGGAAGAAGCTTTCTTT.

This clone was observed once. The CDR3 region is CATSRSLALAGWNTLSSYEQYF. DNA of the CDR3: TGTGCCACCAGCAGATCTTTGGCGTTAGCGGGGTGGAATACCCTGAGCTCCTACGAGCAGTACTTC. This chain uses TRBV15 with TRBJ2-7; 8 bases are shared with TRBD2. V dropped 2 bases and J dropped 0; count of bases not matched to a gene: 24. Germline-derived CDR1 and CDR2 are LNHNV and YYDKDF (reference sequence). The CDR3 loop spans 22 amino acids.

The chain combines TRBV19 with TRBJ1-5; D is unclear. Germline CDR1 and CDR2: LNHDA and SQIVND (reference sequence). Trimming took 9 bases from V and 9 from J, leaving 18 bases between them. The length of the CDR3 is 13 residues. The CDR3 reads CASHNDITGPQHF. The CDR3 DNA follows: TGTGCCAGCCACAATGACATTACCGGGCCCCAGCATTTT. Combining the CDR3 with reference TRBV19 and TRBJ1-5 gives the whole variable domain DGGITQSPKYLFRKEGQNVTLSCEQNLNHDAMYWYRQDPGQGLRLIYYSQIVNDFQKGDIAEGYSVSREKKESFPLTVTSAQKNPTAFYLCASHNDITGPQHFGDGTRLSIL.

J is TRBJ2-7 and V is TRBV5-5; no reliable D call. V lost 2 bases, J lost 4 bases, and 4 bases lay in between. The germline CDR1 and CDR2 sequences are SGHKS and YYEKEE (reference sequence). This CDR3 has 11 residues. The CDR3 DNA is TGTGCCAGCAGCTTACAATACGAGCAGTACTTC. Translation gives CASSLQYEQYF.

The CDR3: CATSRERDSVTDTQYF. CDR3 DNA sequence: TGTGCCACCAGCAGAGAACGGGACTCGGTCACAGATACGCAGTATTTT. The genes are TRBV15 and TRBJ2-3, with D perhaps matching TRBD2 (6 bases). Germline assignment: CDR1 LNHNV and CDR2 YYDKDF (reference sequence). V lost 0 bases and J 2 bases, leaving 12 bases between the germline ends. The CDR3 contains 16 residues.

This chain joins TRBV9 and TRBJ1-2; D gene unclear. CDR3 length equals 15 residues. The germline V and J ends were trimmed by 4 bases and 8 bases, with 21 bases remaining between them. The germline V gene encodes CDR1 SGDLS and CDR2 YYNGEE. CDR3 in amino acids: CASSSESHGPLGYTF. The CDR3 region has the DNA TGTGCCAGCAGCTCCGAGTCGCATGGGCCTCTCGGCTACACCTTC.

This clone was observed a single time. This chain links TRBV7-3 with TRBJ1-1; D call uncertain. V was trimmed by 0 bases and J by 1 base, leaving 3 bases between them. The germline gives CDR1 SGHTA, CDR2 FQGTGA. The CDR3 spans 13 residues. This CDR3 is CASSLTANTEAFF. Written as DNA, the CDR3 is TGTGCCAGCAGCTTAACGGCGAACACTGAAGCTTTCTTT.

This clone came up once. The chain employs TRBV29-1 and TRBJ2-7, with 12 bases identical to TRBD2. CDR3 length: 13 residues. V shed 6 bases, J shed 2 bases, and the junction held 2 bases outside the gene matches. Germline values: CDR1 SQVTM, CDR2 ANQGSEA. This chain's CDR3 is CSVRTSGAYEQYF. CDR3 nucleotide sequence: TGCAGCGTCCGGACTAGCGGGGCCTACGAGCAGTACTTC.

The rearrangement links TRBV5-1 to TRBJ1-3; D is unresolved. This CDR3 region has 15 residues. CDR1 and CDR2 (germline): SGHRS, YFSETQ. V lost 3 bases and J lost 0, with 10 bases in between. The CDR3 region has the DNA TGCGCCAGCAGCTCCGAGTCTTCCTCTGGAAACACCATATATTTT. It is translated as CASSSESSSGNTIYF.

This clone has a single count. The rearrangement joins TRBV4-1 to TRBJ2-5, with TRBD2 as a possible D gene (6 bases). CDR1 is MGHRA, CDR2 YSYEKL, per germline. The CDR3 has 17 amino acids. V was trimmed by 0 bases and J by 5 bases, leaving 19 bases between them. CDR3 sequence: CASSQDRGTGVAETQYF. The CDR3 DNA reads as TGCGCCAGCAGCCAAGATCGTGGCACGGGAGTCGCTGAGACCCAGTACTTC.

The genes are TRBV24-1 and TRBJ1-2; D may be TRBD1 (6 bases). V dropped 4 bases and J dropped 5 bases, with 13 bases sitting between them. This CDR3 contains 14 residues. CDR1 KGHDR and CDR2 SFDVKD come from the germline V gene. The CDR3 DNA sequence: TGTGCCACCAGTGACACTACAGGGTCGTATGGCTACACCTTC. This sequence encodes CATSDTTGSYGYTF.

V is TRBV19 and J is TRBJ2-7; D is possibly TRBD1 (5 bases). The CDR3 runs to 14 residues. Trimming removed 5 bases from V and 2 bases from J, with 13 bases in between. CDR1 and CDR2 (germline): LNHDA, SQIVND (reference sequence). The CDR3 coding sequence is TGTGCCAGTAGTTCCAGGACACCTCCCTACGAGCAGTACTTC. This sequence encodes CASSSRTPPYEQYF.

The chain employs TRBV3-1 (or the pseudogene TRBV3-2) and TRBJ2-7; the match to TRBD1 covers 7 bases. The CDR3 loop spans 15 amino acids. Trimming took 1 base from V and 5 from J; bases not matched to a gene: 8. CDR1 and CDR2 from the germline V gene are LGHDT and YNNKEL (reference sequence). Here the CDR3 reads CASSQASTGSDEQYF. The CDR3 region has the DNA TGTGCCAGCAGCCAAGCCTCGACAGGGTCCGACGAGCAGTACTTC.